The 20 T cell receptor beta chains in this list originate from one sample, sequenced in a study of T cells in Graves' hyperthyroidism and ophthalmopathy. Amplification of TCR beta CDR3 regions was performed using RNA transcripts as template. An initial round of RT-PCR targeting the TCR CDR3 relied on the HTBI primer set. TCRdb re-called the multiplex PCR reads with MiXCR, one entry per CDR3 protein. The sample holds some 370,000 distinct CDR3 sequences, around an eighth seen once. Sequencing was carried out using blood. The receptors stem from a man aged 50 or older with Graves' ophthalmopathy.

This clonotype occurred many times. This sequence joins TRBV29-1 and TRBJ2-5; TRBD2 matches at 8 bases. V trimming: 2 bases; J trimming: 4 bases; junction bases outside the gene matches: 15. CDR1 and CDR2 from the germline V gene are SQVTM and ANQGSEA. The CDR3 is 17 residues long. The CDR3 loop is CSVECYASGQKGETQYF. The CDR3 bases are TGCAGCGTTGAATGTTATGCTAGCGGGCAAAAAGGAGAGACCCAGTACTTC.

This clonotype was detected many times. The chain is built from TRBV5-1 and TRBJ2-1, with 9 bases that match TRBD2. Per germline, CDR1 SGHRS and CDR2 YFSETQ. J was trimmed by 5 bases and V by 7 bases; bases with no gene match: 10. This CDR3 has 15 residues. This chain's CDR3 is CASEKVAGANNEQFF. DNA of the CDR3: TGCGCCAGCGAAAAAGTAGCGGGGGCTAACAATGAGCAGTTCTTC. Filled out from reference TRBV5-1 and TRBJ2-1, the complete variable domain reads KAGVTQTPRYLIKTRGQQVTLSCSPISGHRSVSWYQQTPGQGLQFLFEYFSETQRNKGNFPGRFSGRQFSNSRSEMNVSTLELGDSALYLCASEKVAGANNEQFFGPGTRLTVL.

This clonotype has at least ten counts. The chain recombines TRBV6-1 with TRBJ2-7, with D perhaps matching TRBD1 (5 bases). Germline values: CDR1 MNHNS, CDR2 SASEGT. Trimming took off 8 bases at V and 3 bases at J, with 11 bases between the two ends. The length of the CDR3 is 12 residues. CDR3 in DNA: TGTGCCAGCGGGGCAGAAGGCTACGAGCAGTACTTC. Protein product: CASGAEGYEQYF.

On this clonotype: This could be a read error, since a much larger clone is one nucleotide away. V usage is TRBV29-1 and J usage is TRBJ2-3; 10 nucleotides match TRBD2. The germline gives CDR1 SQVTM, CDR2 ANQGSEA. Trimming took 6 bases from V and 0 from J; bases not matched to a gene: 3. This CDR3 is 14 amino acids long. The CDR3 here is CSVLTSGSTDTQYF. Written as DNA, the CDR3 is TGCAGCGTATTGACTAGCGGGAGCACAGATACGCAGTATTTT.

This clonotype occurred a few times. The genes are TRBV2 and TRBJ2-4; the D gene could be TRBD1 or TRBD2 (5 bases each). V was clipped by 8 bases and J by 6 bases, with 11 bases between them. The germline gives CDR1 SNHLY, CDR2 FYNNEI. The CDR3 is 12 residues long. CDR3 amino acids: CASDEGRNIQYF. CDR3 bases: TGTGCCAGCGATGAGGGGCGAAACATTCAGTACTTC.

The chain has TRBV2 and TRBJ2-7; the match to TRBD1 covers 12 bases. This CDR3 has 13 amino acids. V dropped 8 bases and J dropped 5; count of bases not matched to a gene: 4. CDR1 and CDR2 (germline): SNHLY, FYNNEI. CDR3 amino acids: CASGTGGRNEQYF. CDR3 DNA sequence: TGTGCCAGCGGGACAGGGGGCAGGAACGAGCAGTACTTC.

There are many counts of this clonotype. V gene TRBV5-1 combines with J gene TRBJ2-1, with TRBD2 matching over 10 bases. The CDR3 totals 16 residues. Germline V gene sequence: CDR1 SGHRS, CDR2 YFSETQ. The V gene end was trimmed by 0 bases and the J gene end by 6 bases; junction bases not matched to a gene: 6. The CDR3 region is CASSLEWLAGVNEQFF. CDR3 bases: TGCGCCAGCAGCTTGGAATGGCTAGCGGGAGTCAATGAGCAGTTCTTC.

This clonotype was observed a few times. V is TRBV5-1 and J is TRBJ2-6; D is uncertain. V lost 0 bases and J lost 0, with 10 bases in between. This CDR3 contains 17 residues. Germline values: CDR1 SGHRS, CDR2 YFSETQ. In nucleotides, the CDR3 is TGCGCCAGCAGCTTGGTTCCCCGAGGCTCTGGGGCCAACGTCCTGACTTTC. This encodes CASSLVPRGSGANVLTF.

In this sample, this clonotype turned up a few times. The V and J genes are TRBV20-1 and TRBJ2-3, with unresolved D. V dropped 2 bases and J dropped 5 bases, with 8 bases sitting between them. Germline V lookup: CDR1 DFQATT, CDR2 SNEGSKA (reference sequence). The CDR3 totals 12 residues. CDR3 sequence: CSARIPGDTQYF. CDR3 coding DNA: TGCAGTGCTAGAATCCCCGGAGATACGCAGTATTTT.

Note on this clonotype: Being one base from a much bigger clone, this may be a read error. The chain joins TRBV10-3 to TRBJ1-1, with D hard to call. Germline CDR1 and CDR2: ENHRY and SYGVKD. Trimming took off 8 bases at V and 2 bases at J, with 6 bases between the two ends. This CDR3 is 11 amino acids long. The CDR3 coding sequence is TGTGCCATCGCCCGAAACACTGAAGCTTTCTTT. Translating it yields CAIARNTEAFF.

The V and J genes are TRBV5-5 and TRBJ1-3, with D unresolved. Germline CDR1 SGHKS, CDR2 YYEKEE (reference sequence). The CDR3 loop spans 14 amino acids. Trimming shortened V by 0 bases and J by 7 bases, and 11 bases separated the two germline ends. CDR3 sequence: CASSLAGSENTIYF. CDR3 nucleotide sequence: TGTGCCAGCAGCTTGGCAGGCTCTGAGAACACCATATATTTT.

This clonotype was recorded at least ten times. V gene TRBV3-1 combines with J gene TRBJ2-2, with a tentative D call TRBD2 (5 bases). This CDR3 is 19 amino acids long. Germline V gene lookup returns CDR1 LGHDT and CDR2 YNNKEL (reference sequence). Trimming took off 5 bases at V and 2 bases at J, with 24 bases between the two ends. The CDR3 DNA sequence: TGTGCCAGCAGCACGGCTCCGGCTGGGCGGCGGGCAAACACCGGGGAGCTGTTTTTT. Its protein is CASSTAPAGRRANTGELFF.

Many counts were recorded for this clonotype. J is TRBJ2-7 and V is TRBV2; 7 bases fit TRBD2. Trimming removed 5 bases from V and 2 bases from J; junction bases left unmatched: 21. The CDR3 contains 19 residues. Germline lookup yields CDR1 SNHLY and CDR2 FYNNEI. CDR3 amino acids: CASSLSQTSDGRSTYEQYF. In nucleotides, the CDR3 is TGTGCCAGCAGTTTAAGCCAGACGTCTGACGGGAGGAGCACCTACGAGCAGTACTTC.

This clonotype showed up many times. The chain is built from TRBV2 and TRBJ1-2, with 10 nucleotides matching TRBD1. The CDR3 consists of 13 residues. CDR1 and CDR2 (germline): SNHLY, FYNNEI. Trimming cost V 4 bases and J 7 bases; bases outside gene matches: 3. The CDR3, as DNA: TGTGCCAGCAGTGGGGACAGGGGCAGTGGCTACACCTTC. This gives the protein CASSGDRGSGYTF.

This clonotype has a count of ten or more. The chain couples TRBV6-1 to TRBJ1-1, with 7 bases aligning to TRBD1. The CDR3 runs to 14 residues. Looked up from germline, CDR1 is MNHNS and CDR2 is SASEGT. Trimming cost V 5 bases and J 5 bases; bases outside gene matches: 8. In nucleotides, the CDR3 is TGTGCCAGCAGTACCCGACAGGGATGGACTGAAGCTTTCTTT. This gives the protein CASSTRQGWTEAFF.

This clonotype was recorded a few times. The rearrangement links TRBV10-3 to TRBJ2-2; TRBD2 matches 7 bases. CDR1 and CDR2 from the germline V gene are ENHRY and SYGVKD. J gave up 4 bases and V 0 bases, and 8 bases lay outside the gene matches. This CDR3 contains 17 residues. CDR3 sequence (DNA): TGTGCCATCAGTGAGTCGAAATGGGGGGGAGCCACCGGGGAGCTGTTTTTT. This codes for CAISESKWGGATGELFF.

The sample holds many counts of this clonotype. V is TRBV11-1 and J is TRBJ2-1; TRBD2 agrees at 9 bases. CDR1 and CDR2 from the germline V gene are SGHAT and FQDESV (reference sequence). V lost 2 bases and J lost 10; bases outside the gene matches: 9. This CDR3 is built from 15 residues. CDR3 loop: CASSLPGLAGPEQFF. The CDR3 nucleotides are TGTGCCAGCAGCTTACCCGGTCTAGCGGGACCGGAGCAGTTCTTC.

This clonotype was seen more than once but under ten times. J is TRBJ2-1 and V is TRBV28; 8 positions agree with TRBD1. Per the germline V gene, CDR1 is MDHEN and CDR2 is SYDVKM. This CDR3 region has 12 residues. V was pared by 7 bases and J by 13 bases, with 9 bases of the junction left unmatched. The chain's CDR3 is CASTTGQGRQFF. CDR3 nucleotides: TGTGCCAGCACCACCGGACAGGGCCGTCAGTTCTTC.

The V call is TRBV27, the J call TRBJ2-3; no clear D gene. The CDR3 loop spans 12 amino acids. Trimming shortened V by 7 bases and J by 4 bases, and 9 bases separated the two germline ends. Germline CDR1 is MNHEY and CDR2 is SMNVEV (reference sequence). In DNA, the CDR3 is TGTGCCAGCATCCCACGAGCAGATACGCAGTATTTT. As protein: CASIPRADTQYF.

This clonotype turned up a few times. The gene calls are TRBV20-1 and TRBJ2-2, with TRBD2 matching over 10 bases. Germline CDR1 and CDR2: DFQATT and SNEGSKA (reference sequence). V lost 5 bases to trimming and J lost 6 bases; unmatched junction nucleotides: 12. The length of the CDR3 is 16 residues. CDR3 nucleotides: TGCAGTGCTTTCCGGGCTAGCGGGAGTAGAGCCGGGGAGCTGTTTTTT. It is translated as CSAFRASGSRAGELFF.